These T cell receptor beta chains were read from a single sample in a study of T cell responses to AZD1222 COVID-19 vaccine. Sequenced by immunoSEQ multiplex PCR; TCRdb stores in-frame clones only, minus some. The sample includes about 76,000 clones, 60% to 85% of them seen just once. The sample here was peripheral blood, taken 28 days after the second dose of the MenACWY control vaccine. The receptors here all came from an adult who received the MenACWY meningococcal vaccine as a control. The CDR3 runs from the conserved cysteine through the conserved F or W. The D gene is left open where the match is weak. For some rows the clone size is stated as once, few or many, or as a class when expanded; others skip it.

TRBJ2-3	-	13	few	TRBV6-5	TGTGCCACCGCGACAGGAATCACAGATACGCAGTATTTT	CATATGITDTQYF
TRBJ1-2	-	15	-	TRBV19	TGTGCCAGTAGTATATCCCTCGCGCAGGCCCGGGGCTACACCTTC	CASSISLAQARGYTF
TRBJ1-1	-	15	once	TRBV6-2/TRBV6-3	TGTGCCAGCAGCCCCCGGAGGGGAGGGAGCACTGAAGCTTTCTTT	CASSPRRGGSTEAFF
TRBJ2-7	TRBD2	16	-	TRBV7-2	TGTGCCAGCAGCTCCCTCCCCTCTGTAGCGGGGGGTCATAAGTACTTC	CASSSLPSVAGGHKYF
TRBJ2-7	-	14	-	TRBV5-1	TGCGCCAGCAGGGCCGAGGCCAGTTCCTACGAGCAGTACTTC	CASRAEASSYEQYF
TRBJ2-7	TRBD1	15	-	TRBV18	TGTGCCAGCTCCCCCCGGGACAGGGTAGGTTACGAGCAGTACTTC	CASSPRDRVGYEQYF
TRBJ2-5	TRBD2	16	-	TRBV11-3	TGTGCCAGCAGCACGACTAGCGGGGGGGTGGAAGAGACCCAGTACTTC	CASSTTSGGVEETQYF
TRBJ2-2	-	13	-	TRBV7-3	TGTGCCAGCAGCTTCGGGAAGGACGGGGAGCTGTTTTTT	CASSFGKDGELFF
TRBJ2-3	-	14	once	TRBV7-7	TGTGCTAGCAGCTTGGGTACTAGCACAGATACGCAGTATTTT	CASSLGTSTDTQYF
TRBJ2-1	-	14	-	TRBV7-9	TGTGCCAGCAGCAACCGGGACGGACTCAATGAGCAGTTCTTC	CASSNRDGLNEQFF
TRBJ1-1	-	11	-	TRBV10-2	TGCGCCAGCAGGGGTTATCGCGAAGCTTTCTTT	CASRGYREAFF
TRBJ1-4	TRBD1	13	-	TRBV29-1	TGCAGCGGCCGGGACAGCCCTAATGAAAAACTGTTTTTT	CSGRDSPNEKLFF
TRBJ1-1	-	14	once	TRBV5-6	TGTGCCAGCAGCCAGCCGGGACGGAACACTGAAGCTTTCTTT	CASSQPGRNTEAFF
TRBJ2-7	TRBD2	18	-	TRBV9	TGTGCCAGCAGCGTAGGAGCAAGCGGGGGGGCGATTGGCTACGAGCAGTACTTC	CASSVGASGGAIGYEQYF
TRBJ1-2	-	17	-	TRBV5-6	TGTGCCAGCAGCTTCGGAGCGAATGGACACGCTAACTATGGCTACACCTTC	CASSFGANGHANYGYTF
TRBJ2-2	TRBD2	16	few	TRBV6-6	TGTGCCAGCAATTTTGGAGGGAGGGTTGGCACCGGGGAGCTGTTTTTT	CASNFGGRVGTGELFF
TRBJ2-5	-	15	-	TRBV7-2	TGTGCCAGCAGCCCGCAACGGGCGGCCCAAGAGACCCAGTACTTC	CASSPQRAAQETQYF
TRBJ1-2	TRBD1	15	-	TRBV27	TGTGCCAGCAGTTTATCCGGGACAGGGGGCTGGGGCTACACCTTC	CASSLSGTGGWGYTF
TRBJ2-5	-	14	-	TRBV2	TGTGCCAGCAGTGAAGGGTGGGCAGAAGAGACCCAGTACTTC	CASSEGWAEETQYF
TRBJ1-5	-	16	-	TRBV19	TGTGCCAGTAGTATGGCGGGGACTAGCGGCAATCAGCCCCAGCATTTT	CASSMAGTSGNQPQHF
TRBJ2-7	-	12	-	TRBV2	TGTGCCAGCAGGACACCCGGAGGGGAGCAGTACTTC	CASRTPGGEQYF
TRBJ1-1	TRBD1	11	-	TRBV20-1	TGCAGTGCTCATACAGGGGCTGAAGCTTTCTTT	CSAHTGAEAFF
TRBJ2-1	-	17	-	TRBV5-6	TGTGCCAGCAGCTTGGACCCCTCTCCTGTGGGGTACAATGAGCAGTTCTTC	CASSLDPSPVGYNEQFF
TRBJ2-7	TRBD1	14	-	TRBV5-1	TGCGCCAGCAGCGACAGACAGGGATTCAACGAGCAGTACTTC	CASSDRQGFNEQYF
TRBJ1-6	-	16	-	TRBV7-2	TGTGCCAGCAGCTTAGTAACGGGACGAAGAAATTCACCCCTCCACTTT	CASSLVTGRRNSPLHF
TRBJ2-1	TRBD2	16	-	TRBV4-1	TGCGCCAGCAGCCAAGAGTGGGGGGGGTCCTACAATGAGCAGTTCTTC	CASSQEWGGSYNEQFF
TRBJ1-3	-	15	once	TRBV5-1	TGCGCCAGCAGCCTATTAGGGGGCTCTGGAAACACCATATATTTT	CASSLLGGSGNTIYF
TRBJ2-5	-	15	once	TRBV9	TGTGCCAGCAGCGTACTCCCGGGCCTAGGGGAGACCCAGTACTTC	CASSVLPGLGETQYF
TRBJ1-6	TRBD1	15	-	TRBV5-1	TGCGCCAGCAGCTGGAGGACAGGGAGGAATTCACCCCTCCACTTT	CASSWRTGRNSPLHF